This is a list of T cell receptor beta chains from one sample in a study of T cell changes during pregnancy in multiple sclerosis. Clones were read by immunoSEQ multiplex PCR, and TCRdb kept only the in-frame ones, dropping some. The sample shows 25,000 to 35,000 clones, about nine tenths of them seen only once. Here the sequenced sample was CD8+ T cells from peripheral blood mononuclear cells, taken in the second trimester of pregnancy. Receptor source: a female donor with multiple sclerosis, enrolled in a pregnancy study. CDR3s include the opening cysteine and the closing phenylalanine or tryptophan. Fields, in order: J gene, clone size, V gene, CDR3 length, D gene, CDR3 protein, CDR3 DNA. D genes are given only for firm matches. Clone size is given for some rows only: seen once, a few or many times, or a class if the clone is expanded.

TRBJ2-2 | once | TRBV28 | 15 | TRBD1 | CASSFRDRVTGELFF | TGTGCCAGCAGCTTCCGGGACAGGGTAACCGGGGAGCTGTTTTTT
TRBJ2-7 | few | TRBV6-1 | 15 | TRBD2 | CASSAPLAGVSEQYF | TGTGCCAGCAGTGCACCTCTAGCGGGAGTATCCGAGCAGTACTTC
TRBJ1-2 | . | TRBV30 | 17 | . | CAWSGIRQKAVSYGYTF | TGTGCCTGGAGTGGAATCCGCCAAAAAGCCGTATCCTATGGCTACACCTTC
TRBJ1-5 | . | TRBV30 | 16 | TRBD1 | CAWNPAQETGEQPQHF | TGTGCCTGGAACCCCGCCCAGGAGACAGGGGAACAGCCCCAGCATTTT
TRBJ2-6 | . | TRBV6-5 | 13 | . | CASSQGGANVLTF | TGTGCCAGCAGCCAGGGTGGGGCCAACGTCCTGACTTTC
TRBJ2-7 | . | TRBV9 | 14 | TRBD1 | CASSARDSSYEQYF | TGTGCCAGCAGCGCCCGGGACAGCTCCTACGAGCAGTACTTC
TRBJ1-2 | . | TRBV5-4 | 15 | . | CASSSAGGWDGGYTF | TGTGCCAGCAGCAGCGCGGGTGGGTGGGATGGTGGCTACACCTTC
TRBJ2-7 | . | TRBV12-5 | 17 | TRBD1 | CASGLLGQGNWSYEQYF | TGTGCTAGTGGTTTGCTTGGACAGGGGAACTGGTCCTACGAGCAGTACTTC
TRBJ2-3 | . | TRBV19 | 15 | TRBD1 | CASSTGQLDTDTQYF | TGTGCCAGTAGTACGGGACAGCTAGACACAGATACGCAGTATTTT
TRBJ2-5 | . | TRBV2 | 14 | . | CASSEGSDWETQYF | TGTGCCAGCAGTGAAGGGTCGGACTGGGAGACCCAGTACTTC
TRBJ1-2 | . | TRBV6-5 | 11 | . | CASSPGYGYTF | TGTGCCAGCAGTCCCGGCTATGGCTACACCTTC
TRBJ2-3 | . | TRBV4-3 | 13 | . | CASSPKTRSTQYF | TGCGCCAGCAGCCCCAAGACTAGGAGCACGCAGTATTTT
TRBJ1-5 | . | TRBV19 | 15 | TRBD1 | CASSLGQGYRKPQHF | TGTGCCAGTAGTCTAGGACAGGGTTATAGGAAGCCCCAGCATTTT
TRBJ2-7 | . | TRBV7-2 | 16 | TRBD2 | CASSFGLAGAAYEQYF | TGTGCCAGCAGTTTTGGACTAGCGGGAGCGGCCTACGAGCAGTACTTC